Detailed here is one T cell receptor beta chain. Its target is unknown. The trim removed 1 base at V and 3 bases at J, leaving 13 bases unmatched. The CDR3 has 18 residues. CDR1 is PRHDT, CDR2 FYEKMQ, per germline (reference sequence). This specimen comes from a study of graft-versus-host responses after intestinal transplantation. For the study at large: Transplantation in recipients was multivisceral, liver-intestinal, or isolated intestinal. Each recipient received anti-thymocyte globulin induction, then tacrolimus and steroids for approximately 3 years.

Findings of the study overall: The authors found GvH clones in recipient marrow, some appearing first in ileum or blood.

TCRdb's copy holds only in-frame clones and misses some; the assay was immunoSEQ multiplex PCR. This sample carries tens of thousands of clones, roughly nine tenths of them seen once, and the ten largest clones take around 0.5%. Source: unstimulated CD8+ T cells sorted from spleen or lymph node cells, taken before intestinal transplant. The rearrangement uses TRBV13 and TRBJ2-5, with 8 positions matching TRBD2. This clonotype was sampled from a human donor who received an intestinal transplant. In DNA form, the CDR3 reads TGTGCCAGCAGCTTAGTTCGCGGGGGGACCCGAGGGGAAGAGACCCAGTACTTC. It is translated as CASSLVRGGTRGEETQYF. Combining the CDR3 with reference TRBV13 and TRBJ2-5 gives the whole variable domain AAGVIQSPRHLIKEKRETATLKCYPIPRHDTVYWYQQGPGQDPQFLISFYEKMQSDKGSIPDRFSAQQFSDYHSELNMSSLELGDSALYFCASSLVRGGTRGEETQYFGPGTRLLVL.